This entry features one T cell receptor (beta chain) sequence. Its antigen is undetermined. This sample is drawn from a study of blood T cells in healthy people across ages. Across the whole study: Every two T cells gave about one barcoded beta molecule via template switching. General study findings and limits: Researchers report that TCR beta diversity correlated strongly with naive T cell percentage. Aged donors had fewer naive CD4+ cells and lower diversity than long-lived donors. Roughly linear age-related decline in beta diversity appeared, significant by age around 40.

For the second PCR, which ran for roughly 6 to 12 cycles, a sample-barcoded 5' primer and a J-beta primer mix were used. TCRdb passed the 5' RACE reads through MiXCR, listing each CDR3 protein once. The table includes approximately 940,000 distinct CDR3 sequences, about 48% detected once. The CDR3 totals 15 residues. CDR1 and CDR2 from the germline V gene are SGHTA and FQGNSA. V shed 5 bases and J 6 bases; nucleotides not matched to a gene: 5. The sample taken for sequencing was blood. V and J are TRBV7-2 and TRBJ1-6, with TRBD1 identical over 9 bases. This TCR derives from a man aged 25-40 years in good health. CDR3 nucleotides: TGTGCCAGCAGCACAGGGGGCGGCTCTAATTCACCCCTCCACTTT. It translates to CASSTGGGSNSPLHF.